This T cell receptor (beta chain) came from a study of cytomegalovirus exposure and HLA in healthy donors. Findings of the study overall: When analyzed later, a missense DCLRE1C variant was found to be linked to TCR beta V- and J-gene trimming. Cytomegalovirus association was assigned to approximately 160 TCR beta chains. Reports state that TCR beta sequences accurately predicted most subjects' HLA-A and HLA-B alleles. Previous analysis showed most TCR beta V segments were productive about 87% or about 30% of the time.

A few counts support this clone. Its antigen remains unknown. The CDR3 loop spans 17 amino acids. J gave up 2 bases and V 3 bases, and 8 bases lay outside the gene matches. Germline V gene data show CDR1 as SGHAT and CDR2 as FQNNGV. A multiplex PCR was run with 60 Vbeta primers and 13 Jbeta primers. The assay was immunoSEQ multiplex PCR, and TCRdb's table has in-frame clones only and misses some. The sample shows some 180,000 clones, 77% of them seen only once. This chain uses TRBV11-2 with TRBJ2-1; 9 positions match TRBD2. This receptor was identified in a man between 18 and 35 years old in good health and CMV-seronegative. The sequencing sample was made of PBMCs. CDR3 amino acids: CASSLKLTSGPYNEQFF. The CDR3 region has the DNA TGTGCCAGCAGCTTGAAGCTAACTAGCGGGCCCTACAATGAGCAGTTCTTC.